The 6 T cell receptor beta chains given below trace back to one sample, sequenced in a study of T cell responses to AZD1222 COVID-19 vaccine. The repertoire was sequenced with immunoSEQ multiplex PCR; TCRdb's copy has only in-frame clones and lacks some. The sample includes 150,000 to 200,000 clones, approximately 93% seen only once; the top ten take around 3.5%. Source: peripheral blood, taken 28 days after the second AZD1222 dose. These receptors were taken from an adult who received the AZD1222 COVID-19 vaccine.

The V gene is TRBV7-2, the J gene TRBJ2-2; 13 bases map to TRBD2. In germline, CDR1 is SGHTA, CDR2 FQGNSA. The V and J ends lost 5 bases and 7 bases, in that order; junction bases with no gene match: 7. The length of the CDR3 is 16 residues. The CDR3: CASSEWTSGSNGELFF. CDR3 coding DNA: TGTGCCAGCAGCGAATGGACTAGCGGGAGTAACGGGGAGCTGTTTTTT.

The CDR3 nucleotides read TGTGCCAGCAGCCAGAGCGGGAGGGCTGAGACCCAGTACTTC. Amino acids: CASSQSGRAETQYF. V is TRBV7-3 and J is TRBJ2-5, with 10 positions matching TRBD2. V lost 5 bases and J lost 5; bases outside the gene matches: 5. Per germline, CDR1 SGHTA and CDR2 FQGTGA. The CDR3 totals 14 residues.

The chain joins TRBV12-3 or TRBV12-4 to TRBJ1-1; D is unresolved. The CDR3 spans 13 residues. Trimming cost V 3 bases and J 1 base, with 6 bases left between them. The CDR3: CASSFSGNTEAFF. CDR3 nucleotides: TGTGCCAGCAGTTTTTCCGGGAACACTGAAGCTTTCTTT.

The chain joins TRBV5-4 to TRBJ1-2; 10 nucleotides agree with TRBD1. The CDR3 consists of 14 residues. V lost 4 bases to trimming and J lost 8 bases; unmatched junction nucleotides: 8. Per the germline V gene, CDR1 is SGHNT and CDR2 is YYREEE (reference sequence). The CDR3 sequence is CASSPGTGVVGYTF. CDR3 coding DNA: TGTGCCAGCAGCCCCGGGACAGGGGTAGTGGGCTACACCTTC.

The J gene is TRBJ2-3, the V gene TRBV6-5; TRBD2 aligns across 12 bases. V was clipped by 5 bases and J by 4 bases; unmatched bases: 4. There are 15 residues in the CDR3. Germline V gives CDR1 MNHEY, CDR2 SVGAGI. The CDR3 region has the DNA TGTGCCAGCAGTAGTGGACTAGCGGGATCAGATACGCAGTATTTT. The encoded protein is CASSSGLAGSDTQYF.

CDR3 nucleotide sequence: TGTGCCTGGAGTCCCGGGGATAACTATGGCTACACCTTC. This codes for CAWSPGDNYGYTF. The rearrangement links TRBV30 to TRBJ1-2; no firm D call. CDR3 size: 13 residues. Trimming took off 2 bases at V and 1 base at J, with 8 bases between the two ends. Germline assignment: CDR1 GTSNPN and CDR2 SVGIG (reference sequence). Complete variable domain (other parts from reference TRBV30 and TRBJ1-2): SQTIHQWPATLVQPVGSPLSLECTVEGTSNPNLYWYRQAAGRGLQLLFYSVGIGQISSEVPQNLSASRPQDRQFILSSKKLLLSDSGFYLCAWSPGDNYGYTFGSGTRLTVV.